What follows is one T cell receptor (beta chain) and its context. Its antigen remains unidentified. These data originate in a study of T cells in Graves' hyperthyroidism and ophthalmopathy. From germline, CDR1 is DFQATT and CDR2 SNEGSKA (reference sequence). There are 14 residues in the CDR3. Germline trimming cut 5 bases from V and 7 bases from J; bases unmatched to any gene: 14. RNA transcripts were the template for amplifying TCR beta CDR3 regions. HTBI primers drove first-round RT-PCR of the TCR CDR3. Each CDR3 protein gets one entry after TCRdb re-called the multiplex PCR reads with MiXCR. Among about 660,000 distinct CDR3 sequences listed, 40% to 55% were seen once. Broader study findings: A 13 V-J model separated ophthalmopathy from stable hyperthyroidism.

Sample: peripheral blood or thyroid tissue (not recorded which). The receptor comes from an adult man with Graves' disease, either hyperthyroidism or ophthalmopathy (not recorded which). The chain carries TRBV20-1 and TRBJ2-7; 7 positions agree with TRBD2. The CDR3 sequence is CSAAHQPGLPEQYF. The CDR3 coding sequence is TGCAGTGCTGCGCACCAGCCGGGACTACCAGAGCAGTACTTC.